The sequence of this TCR beta chain was determined in a study of blood T cells in healthy people across ages. Turning to the study itself: About one barcoded TCR beta cDNA was captured per two T cells.

Germline V lookup: CDR1 LGHDT, CDR2 YNNKEL (reference sequence). The J segment lost 13 bases and the V segment lost 2 bases, leaving 7 bases of the junction unmatched. The length of the CDR3 is 13 residues. It was with a sample-barcoded 5' primer and a J-beta primer mix that a second PCR of roughly 6 to 11 cycles was run. Every cDNA molecule carried a tag from a template-switch adaptor bearing 12 random nucleotides. Samples each returned at least 2.5 million CDR3-containing paired-end reads. One entry per CDR3 protein, called by TCRdb with MiXCR from the 5' RACE reads. The sample comprises about 900,000 distinct CDR3 sequences, about 44% of which are singletons, and 10% to 15% rests with the top ten. Only a few counts were recorded for this clonotype. As yet, its antigen is unknown. Whole-study findings and limits: Roughly linearly, TCR beta diversity per million T cells fell as age increased.

Sequenced material: blood. The genes are TRBV3-1 and TRBJ1-4, with TRBD1 identical over 7 bases. The source is a man aged 25-45 years in good health. CDR3 region: CASSQRRTGALFF. DNA of the CDR3: TGTGCCAGCAGCCAACGGAGGACAGGAGCACTGTTTTTT.